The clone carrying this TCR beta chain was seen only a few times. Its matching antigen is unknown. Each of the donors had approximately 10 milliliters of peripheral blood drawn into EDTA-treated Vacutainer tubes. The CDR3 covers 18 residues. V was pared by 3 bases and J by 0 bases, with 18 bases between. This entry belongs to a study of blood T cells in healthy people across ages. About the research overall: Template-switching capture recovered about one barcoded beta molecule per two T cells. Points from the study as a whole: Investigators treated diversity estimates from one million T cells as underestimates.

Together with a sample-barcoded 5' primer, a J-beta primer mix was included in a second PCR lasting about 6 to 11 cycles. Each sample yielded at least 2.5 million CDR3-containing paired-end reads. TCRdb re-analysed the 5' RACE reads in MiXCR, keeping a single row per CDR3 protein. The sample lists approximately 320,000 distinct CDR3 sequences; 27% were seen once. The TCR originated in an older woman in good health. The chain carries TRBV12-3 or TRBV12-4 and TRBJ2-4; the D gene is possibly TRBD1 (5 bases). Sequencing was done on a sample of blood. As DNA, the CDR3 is TGTGCCAGCAGTTTCTCGCAGGGTACGAACACAGCCAAAAACATTCAGTACTTC. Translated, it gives CASSFSQGTNTAKNIQYF.